This T cell receptor (beta chain) is drawn from a study of CD8 T cells in Susac syndrome. Controls were drawn from healthy donors and were matched for age and sex. TEMRA cells were FACS-enriched, unlike CD8+ and CD4+ T cells, which were negatively isolated. Reverse transcription of about 0.45 to 1 ug RNA was performed with random hexamers. The authors amplified TCR beta CDR3 across 54 Vbeta and 13 Jbeta using immunoSEQ multiplex PCR. TCRdb independently ran MiXCR on the immunoSEQ multiplex PCR reads; one entry per CDR3 protein. The data hold 100,000 to 150,000 distinct CDR3 sequences, with more than 90% observed a single time. Trimming stripped 5 bases from V and 2 bases from J, with 12 bases between. This CDR3 has 14 amino acids.

Sequenced: CD4+ T cells from PBMCs. This receptor was obtained from a human donor in good health. This chain connects TRBV12-3 or TRBV12-4 to TRBJ1-2; tentative D call: TRBD1 (5 bases). This CDR3 reads CASSTPQENYGYTF. The CDR3, as DNA: TGTGCCAGCAGTACCCCACAGGAGAACTATGGCTACACCTTC.